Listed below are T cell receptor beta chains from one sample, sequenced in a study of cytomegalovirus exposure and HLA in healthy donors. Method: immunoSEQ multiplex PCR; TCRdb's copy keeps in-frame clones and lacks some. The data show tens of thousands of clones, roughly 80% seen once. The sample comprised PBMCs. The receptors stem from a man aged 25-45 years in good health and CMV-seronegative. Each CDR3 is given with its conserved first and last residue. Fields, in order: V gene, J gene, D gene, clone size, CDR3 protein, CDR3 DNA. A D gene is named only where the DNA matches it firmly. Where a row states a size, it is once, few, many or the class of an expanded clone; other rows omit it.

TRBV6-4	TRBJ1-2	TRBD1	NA	CASRPGTGYNYGYTF	TGTGCCAGCAGACCCGGGACAGGATATAACTATGGCTACACCTTC
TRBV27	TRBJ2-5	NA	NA	CATRDFQETQYF	TGTGCCACCCGGGACTTTCAAGAGACCCAGTACTTC
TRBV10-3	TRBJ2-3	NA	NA	CAISDSGSTDTQYF	TGTGCCATCAGTGACAGCGGTAGCACAGATACGCAGTATTTT
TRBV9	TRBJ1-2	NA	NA	CASSVSQGNYGYTF	TGTGCCAGCAGCGTGTCCCAGGGAAACTATGGCTACACCTTC
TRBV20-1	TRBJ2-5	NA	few	CSARQETQYF	TGCAGTGCACGGCAAGAGACCCAGTACTTC
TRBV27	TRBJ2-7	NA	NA	CASSFRVTYEQYF	TGTGCCAGCAGTTTCCGGGTTACATACGAGCAGTACTTC
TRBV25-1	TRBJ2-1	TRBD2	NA	CASSEYGSGRNNEQFF	TGTGCCAGCAGTGAATATGGAAGCGGGAGGAACAATGAGCAGTTCTTC
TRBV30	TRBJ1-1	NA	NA	CAWSVPGSGTEAFF	TGTGCCTGGAGTGTACCGGGGAGTGGCACTGAAGCTTTCTTT
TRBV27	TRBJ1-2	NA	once	CASSSKGALTGYGYTF	TGTGCCAGCAGCTCCAAAGGGGCACTCACAGGCTATGGCTACACCTTC
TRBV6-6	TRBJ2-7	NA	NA	CASSYSSGMDEQYF	TGTGCCAGCAGTTACTCGTCAGGGATGGACGAGCAGTACTTC
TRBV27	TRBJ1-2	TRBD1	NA	CASSMRTGEGYTF	TGTGCCAGCAGTATGCGGACAGGGGAGGGCTACACCTTC
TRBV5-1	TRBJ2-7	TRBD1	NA	CASSSRTGGNEQYF	TGCGCCAGCAGCAGTAGGACAGGGGGCAACGAGCAGTACTTC
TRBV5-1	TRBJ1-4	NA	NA	CASSPGLATNEKLFF	TGCGCCAGCAGTCCCGGTCTGGCAACTAATGAAAAACTGTTTTTT
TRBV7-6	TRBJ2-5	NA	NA	CASSSSGIGTQYF	TGTGCCAGCAGCTCCTCGGGAATTGGGACCCAGTACTTC
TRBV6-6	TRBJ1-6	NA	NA	CASSPLGQPNNSPLHF	TGTGCCAGCAGTCCACTAGGACAGCCGAATAATTCACCCCTCCACTTT
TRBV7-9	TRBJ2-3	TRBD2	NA	CASNAGTSSDTQYF	TGTGCCAGCAACGCCGGGACTAGCTCAGATACGCAGTATTTT
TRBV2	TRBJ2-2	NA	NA	CASTSGLGAGELFF	TGTGCCAGCACCAGTGGTTTAGGAGCCGGGGAGCTGTTTTTT
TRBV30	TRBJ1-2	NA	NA	CAWSAGIFGYGYTF	TGTGCCTGGAGTGCCGGGATATTCGGCTATGGCTACACCTTC